This record concerns one TCR beta chain sequence. Its antigen is as yet unknown. Around day 10 of culture, CD4+ T cells were separated out. Vaccine administered to participants consisted of two doses of either BNT162b2 or mRNA-1273. These data are taken from a study of vaccination effects on CD4 cells after COVID-19. This table comes from immunoSEQ multiplex PCR, and its TCRdb copy is limited to in-frame clones, with some not included. The sample lists tens of thousands of clones, approximately 72% seen once, with about 4.5% in the top ten. The sample consisted of CD4+ T cells from PBMCs cultured without peptide, taken after COVID-19 vaccination. This receptor was identified in a human donor who received a COVID-19 vaccine.

The CDR3: CASSDGSYYEQYF. CDR3 nucleotide sequence: TGCGCCAGCAGCGACGGGTCCTACTACGAGCAGTACTTC. The gene calls are TRBV5-1 and TRBJ2-7; D gene uncertain. The CDR3 covers 13 residues. Germline CDR1 and CDR2: SGHRS and YFSETQ. The V end lost 4 bases, the J end lost 3 bases, and 11 bases lay between the germline ends.